The next 16 T cell receptor beta chains were all read from a single sample in a study of T cells in Graves' hyperthyroidism and ophthalmopathy. TCR beta CDR3 region amplification was performed from RNA transcripts. The HTBI primer set was used in a first-round RT-PCR of the TCR CDR3. Via MiXCR, TCRdb re-called the multiplex PCR reads, giving one row per CDR3 protein. The sample consists of about 350,000 distinct CDR3 sequences, around 18% of them appearing once. Sequences were obtained from blood. The receptors here all came from a woman in her forties with Graves' ophthalmopathy.

This clonotype was seen ten or more times. A much larger clone lies a single base off, so this may be a read error. The rearrangement uses TRBV6-2 or TRBV6-3 and TRBJ2-5; D may match TRBD1 or TRBD2 (5 bases each). Deletions cut 6 bases from V and 0 bases from J, with 14 bases between. CDR3 length: 15 amino acids. The germline CDR1 and CDR2 sequences are MNHEY and SVGEGT. This chain's CDR3 is CASSTGQQYQETQYF. For the CDR3, the DNA is TGTGCCAGCAGCACGGGGCAGCAGTACCAAGAGACCCAGTACTTC.

This clonotype was seen repeatedly, ten times or more. V gene TRBV18 combines with J gene TRBJ2-2, with D perhaps matching TRBD1 (6 bases). Trimming pared 3 bases from V and 3 bases from J, leaving 11 bases between. The CDR3 consists of 15 residues. Germline V CDR1 and CDR2: KGHSH, LQKENI. The CDR3 loop is CASSPRQAYTGELFF. CDR3 DNA: TGTGCCAGCTCACCGCGACAGGCTTACACCGGGGAGCTGTTTTTT. The full variable domain, with the rest looked up from reference TRBV18 and TRBJ2-2, is NAGVMQNPRHLVRRRGQEARLRCSPMKGHSHVYWYRQLPEEGLKFMVYLQKENIIDESGMPKERFSAEFPKEGPSILRIQQVVRGDSAAYFCASSPRQAYTGELFFGEGSRLTVL.

In its sample, this clonotype was seen many times. The rearrangement uses TRBV13 and TRBJ2-2; D might be TRBD2 (6 bases). This CDR3 comprises 16 residues. V gave up 6 bases and J gave up 3 bases, with 17 bases separating them. Per germline, CDR1 PRHDT and CDR2 FYEKMQ (reference sequence). The CDR3: CASRPEGARDTGELFF. The CDR3 DNA follows: TGTGCCAGCAGGCCGGAGGGAGCGCGGGACACCGGGGAGCTGTTTTTT.

This clonotype was seen repeatedly, ten times or more. The gene calls are TRBV20-1 and TRBJ2-5, with D perhaps TRBD1 (6 bases). V was cut by 0 bases and J by 4 bases, with 15 bases left in between. The CDR3 has 15 amino acids. CDR1 is DFQATT, CDR2 SNEGSKA, per germline (reference sequence). This chain's CDR3 is CSARDVTGWGETQYF. The CDR3 nucleotides are TGCAGTGCTAGAGATGTGACAGGTTGGGGAGAGACCCAGTACTTC.

This clonotype showed up many times. V usage is TRBV6-2 or TRBV6-3 and J usage is TRBJ1-5, with 7 bases matching TRBD1. V was clipped by 2 bases and J by 5 bases; unmatched bases: 6. CDR1 and CDR2 from the germline V gene are MNHEY and SVGEGT. The CDR3 has 15 amino acids. The CDR3 coding sequence is TGTGCCAGCAGTTACGCGGACAGGCCCTATCAGCCCCAGCATTTT. It yields the protein CASSYADRPYQPQHF.

Ten or more counts support this clonotype. The chain couples TRBV4-3 to TRBJ2-2; no clear D gene. The V gene lost 0 bases and the J gene lost 7 bases, with 15 bases spanning the gap. The CDR3 loop spans 16 amino acids. Germline V gene data show CDR1 as LGHNA and CDR2 as YSLEER. DNA for the CDR3: TGCGCCAGCAGCCAAGAGGTTTTAGTTAGAAACGGGGAGCTGTTTTTT. Protein sequence: CASSQEVLVRNGELFF.

This clonotype occurred many times. The CDR3 DNA sequence: TGTGCCAGCAGTAGGGGACAGGGAAACACCGGGGAGCTGTTTTTT. It yields the protein CASSRGQGNTGELFF. The V and J genes are TRBV6-5 and TRBJ2-2, with 9 bases aligning to TRBD1. Germline V gene data show CDR1 as MNHEY and CDR2 as SVGAGI. There are 15 residues in the CDR3. Losses at the gene ends were 5 bases for V and 2 bases for J; bases not matched to a gene: 3.

In this sample, this clonotype turned up many times. J is TRBJ2-5 and V is TRBV12-3 or TRBV12-4, with D tentatively TRBD1 (5 bases). Trimming stripped 1 base from V and 4 bases from J, with 7 bases between. The CDR3 has 13 residues. The CDR3 DNA sequence: TGTGCCAGCAGTTTAGAGGGGCCAGAGACCCAGTACTTC. This codes for CASSLEGPETQYF.

In DNA, the CDR3 is TGTGCCAGCAGGAACAGGGGATCTGGCTACACCTTC. Translation: CASRNRGSGYTF. The gene calls are TRBV28 and TRBJ1-2; 7 bases fit TRBD1. The V segment lost 6 bases and the J segment 7 bases; nucleotides outside the gene matches: 5. Per germline, CDR1 MDHEN and CDR2 SYDVKM. CDR3 length: 12 amino acids.

This clonotype was counted many times. The chain is built from TRBV28 and TRBJ1-2; 8 nucleotides match TRBD1. J gave up 2 bases and V 8 bases, and 7 bases lay outside the gene matches. CDR3 length: 14 amino acids. Germline CDR1 reads MDHEN; CDR2 reads SYDVKM. CDR3 amino acids: CASLGAGGNYGYTF. The DNA of the CDR3 is TGTGCCAGCCTTGGGGCAGGGGGCAACTATGGCTACACCTTC.

This clonotype was recorded at least ten times. The rearrangement joins TRBV2 to TRBJ1-2; a weak D match, TRBD1 (5 bases). Trimming pared 6 bases from V and 0 bases from J, leaving 14 bases between. The CDR3 sequence is 15 residues long. CDR1 is SNHLY and CDR2 is FYNNEI in the germline V gene. In DNA, the CDR3 is TGTGCCAGCAGATTAAGACAGTTTTCTAACTATGGCTACACCTTC. It specifies CASRLRQFSNYGYTF.

This clonotype was found many times. A clone one base away is much larger, so this may be a read error. V and J are TRBV6-5 and TRBJ2-7; weak D call: TRBD2 (5 bases). The V end lost 0 bases, the J end lost 6 bases, and 15 bases lay between the germline ends. Germline assignment: CDR1 MNHEY and CDR2 SVGAGI. The CDR3 loop spans 15 amino acids. The DNA of the CDR3 is TGTGCCAGCAGTTACTCTATGGAATCGGGGTGCGAGCAGTACTTC. Its protein product is CASSYSMESGCEQYF.

V gene TRBV19 combines with J gene TRBJ1-5, with 9 bases matching TRBD1. The germline V gene encodes CDR1 LNHDA and CDR2 SQIVND (reference sequence). This CDR3 spans 15 amino acids. V shed 8 bases, J shed 3 bases, and the junction held 8 bases outside the gene matches. The CDR3 reads CASETRDRVNQPQHF. The CDR3 nucleotides are TGTGCCAGTGAAACGAGGGACAGGGTCAATCAGCCCCAGCATTTT.

This clonotype was detected ten times or more. The chain carries TRBV9 and TRBJ1-3; possible D gene TRBD1, 5 bases. The CDR3 spans 16 residues. V dropped 3 bases and J dropped 0 bases, with 13 bases sitting between them. CDR1 and CDR2 (germline): SGDLS, YYNGEE. The CDR3 DNA is TGTGCCAGCAGCGGCAGACAGACCTTCTCTGGAAACACCATATATTTT. It yields the protein CASSGRQTFSGNTIYF.

J is TRBJ1-5 and V is TRBV6-1, with 7 bases matching TRBD1. This CDR3 has 13 amino acids. With V trimmed by 8 bases and J by 5 bases, 6 bases remained unmatched. CDR1 is MNHNS and CDR2 is SASEGT in the germline V gene. CDR3 coding DNA: TGTGCCAGCGCCAGGACAGGAGATCAGCCCCAGCATTTT. It translates to CASARTGDQPQHF.

The table lists this clonotype with many counts. V usage is TRBV6-4 and J usage is TRBJ2-6; D call uncertain. Per the germline V gene, CDR1 is MRHNA and CDR2 is SNTAGT. V lost 7 bases, J lost 0 bases, and 22 bases lay in between. This CDR3 has 19 residues. The CDR3 coding sequence is TGTGCCAGCACCCCTTTGGCTGGAGCTTCCAGCTCTGGGGCCAACGTCCTGACTTTC. It is translated as CASTPLAGASSSGANVLTF.